The source of this T cell receptor (beta chain) is a study of CD8 T cells in Susac syndrome. The T cells that were sequenced for TCR beta were CD8+ and CD4+ cells from blood. Treatment-naive patients with stable or active relapsing-remitting disease were the multiple sclerosis controls. Negative isolation was used for CD8+ and CD4+ T cells and FACS enrichment for TEMRA cells. Random hexamers were used to reverse transcribe the RNA input (about 0.45 to 1 ug). Amplification of TCR beta CDR3 spanned 54 Vbeta and 13 Jbeta via immunoSEQ multiplex PCR. In TCRdb, the immunoSEQ multiplex PCR reads were re-called with MiXCR into one record per CDR3 protein. This table holds some 300,000 distinct CDR3 sequences, over 75% found once. The CDR3 spans 12 residues. Germline V lookup: CDR1 LGHNT, CDR2 FRNRAP. V was pared by 5 bases and J by 7 bases, with 9 bases between.

Input material: CD8+ T cells from PBMCs. The rearrangement uses TRBV12-5 and TRBJ2-1; D is perhaps TRBD2 (5 bases). The receptor was derived from a human donor with multiple sclerosis. DNA of the CDR3: TGTGCTAGTGGTCCCCCGGGGAATGAGCAGTTCTTC. It is translated as CASGPPGNEQFF.